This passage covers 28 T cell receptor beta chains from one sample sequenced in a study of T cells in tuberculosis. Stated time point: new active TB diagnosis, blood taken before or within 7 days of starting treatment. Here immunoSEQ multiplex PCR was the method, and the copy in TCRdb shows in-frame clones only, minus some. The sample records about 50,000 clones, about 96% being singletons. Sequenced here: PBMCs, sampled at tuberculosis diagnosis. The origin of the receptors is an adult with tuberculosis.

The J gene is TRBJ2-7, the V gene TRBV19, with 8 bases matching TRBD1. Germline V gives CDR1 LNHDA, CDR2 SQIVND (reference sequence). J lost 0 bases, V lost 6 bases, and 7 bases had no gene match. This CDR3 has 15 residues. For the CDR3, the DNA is TGTGCCAGTAGGTTGACAGGGGAGTCCTCCTACGAGCAGTACTTC. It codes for CASRLTGESSYEQYF.

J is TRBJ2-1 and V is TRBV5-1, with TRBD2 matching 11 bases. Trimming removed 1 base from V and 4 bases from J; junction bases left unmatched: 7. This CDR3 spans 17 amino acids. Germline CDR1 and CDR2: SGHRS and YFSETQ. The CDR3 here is CASSLSGTSGGYNEQFF. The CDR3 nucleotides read TGCGCCAGCAGCTTGTCCGGGACTAGCGGAGGATACAATGAGCAGTTCTTC.

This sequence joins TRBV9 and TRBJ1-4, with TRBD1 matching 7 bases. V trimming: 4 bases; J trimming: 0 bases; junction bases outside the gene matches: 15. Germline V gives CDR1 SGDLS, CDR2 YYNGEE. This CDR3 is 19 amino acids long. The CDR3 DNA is TGTGCCAGCAGCTCCCCCAGAAACAGGGGCCTTGCAACTAATGAAAAACTGTTTTTT. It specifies CASSSPRNRGLATNEKLFF.

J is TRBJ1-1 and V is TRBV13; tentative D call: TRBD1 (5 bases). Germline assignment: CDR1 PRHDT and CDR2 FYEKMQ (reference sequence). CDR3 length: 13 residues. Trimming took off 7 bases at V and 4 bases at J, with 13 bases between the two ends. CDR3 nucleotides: TGTGCCAGCAACTTGGGGGGTGGCACTGAAGCTTTCTTT. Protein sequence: CASNLGGGTEAFF.

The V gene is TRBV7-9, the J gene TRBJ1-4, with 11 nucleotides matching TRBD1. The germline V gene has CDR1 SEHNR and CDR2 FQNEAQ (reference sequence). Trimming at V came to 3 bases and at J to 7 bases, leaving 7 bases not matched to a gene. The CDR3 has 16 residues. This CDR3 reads CASSLGDRGISEKLFF. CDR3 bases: TGTGCCAGCAGCTTGGGGGACAGGGGGATTAGTGAAAAACTGTTTTTT.

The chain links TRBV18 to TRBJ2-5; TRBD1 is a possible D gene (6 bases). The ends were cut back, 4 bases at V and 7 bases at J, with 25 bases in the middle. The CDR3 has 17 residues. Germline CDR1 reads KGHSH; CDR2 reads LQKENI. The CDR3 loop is CASSLDRRQPLGGTQYF. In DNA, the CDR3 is TGTGCCAGCTCACTAGACCGACGACAGCCCCTAGGGGGGACCCAGTACTTC.

CDR3 amino acids: CASSHHSYNQPQHF. CDR3 nucleotide sequence: TGTGCCAGCAGTCATCACAGCTACAATCAGCCCCAGCATTTT. This chain connects TRBV28 to TRBJ1-5; no clear D. CDR3 length: 14 residues. Germline V CDR1 and CDR2: MDHEN, SYDVKM. V was cut by 5 bases and J by 3 bases, with 11 bases left in between.

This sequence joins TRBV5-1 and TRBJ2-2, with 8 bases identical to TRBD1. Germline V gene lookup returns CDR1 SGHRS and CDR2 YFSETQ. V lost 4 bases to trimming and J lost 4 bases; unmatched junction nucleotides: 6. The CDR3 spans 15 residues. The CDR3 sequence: CASSQTQGATGELFF. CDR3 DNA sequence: TGCGCCAGCAGCCAGACCCAGGGGGCCACCGGGGAGCTGTTTTTT.

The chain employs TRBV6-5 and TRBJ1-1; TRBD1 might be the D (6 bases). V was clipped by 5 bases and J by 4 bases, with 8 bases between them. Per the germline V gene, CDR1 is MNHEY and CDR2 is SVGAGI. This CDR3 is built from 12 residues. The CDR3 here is CASSGQFTEAFF. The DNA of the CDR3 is TGTGCCAGCAGTGGACAGTTCACTGAAGCTTTCTTT.

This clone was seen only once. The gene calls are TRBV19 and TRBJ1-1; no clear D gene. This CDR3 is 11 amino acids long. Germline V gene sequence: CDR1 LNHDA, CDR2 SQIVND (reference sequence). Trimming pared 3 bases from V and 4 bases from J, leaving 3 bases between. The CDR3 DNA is TGTGCCAGTAGTATCGGCACTGAAGCTTTCTTT. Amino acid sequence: CASSIGTEAFF.

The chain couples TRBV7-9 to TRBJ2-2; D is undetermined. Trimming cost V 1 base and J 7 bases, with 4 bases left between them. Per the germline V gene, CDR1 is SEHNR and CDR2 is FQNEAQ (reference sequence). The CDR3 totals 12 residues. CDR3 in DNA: TGTGCCAGCAGCTTAGATCTCGGGGAGCTGTTTTTT. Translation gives CASSLDLGELFF.

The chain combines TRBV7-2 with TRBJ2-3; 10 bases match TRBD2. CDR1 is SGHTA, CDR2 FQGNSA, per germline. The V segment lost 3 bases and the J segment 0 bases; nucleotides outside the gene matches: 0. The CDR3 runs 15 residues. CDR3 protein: CASSLGLASTDTQYF. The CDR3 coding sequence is TGTGCCAGCAGCTTGGGACTAGCGAGCACAGATACGCAGTATTTT.

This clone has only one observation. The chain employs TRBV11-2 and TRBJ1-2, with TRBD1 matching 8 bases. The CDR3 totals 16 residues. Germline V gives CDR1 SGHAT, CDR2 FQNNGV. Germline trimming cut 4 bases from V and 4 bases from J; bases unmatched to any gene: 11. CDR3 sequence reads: CASSSLRRDRSYGYTF. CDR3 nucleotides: TGTGCCAGCAGCTCCCTACGGCGGGACAGGAGCTATGGCTACACCTTC.

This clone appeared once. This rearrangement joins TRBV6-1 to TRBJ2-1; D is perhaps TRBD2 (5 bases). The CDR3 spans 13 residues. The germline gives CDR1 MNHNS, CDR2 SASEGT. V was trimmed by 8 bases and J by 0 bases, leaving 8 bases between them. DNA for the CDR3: TGTGCCAGCCAGCGGAACTCCTACAATGAGCAGTTCTTC. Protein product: CASQRNSYNEQFF.

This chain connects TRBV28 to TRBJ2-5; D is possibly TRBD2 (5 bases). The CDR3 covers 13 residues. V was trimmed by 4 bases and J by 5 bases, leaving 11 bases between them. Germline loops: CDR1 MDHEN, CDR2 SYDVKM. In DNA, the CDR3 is TGTGCCAGCAGTTACCAGAGAGGGGAGACCCAGTACTTC. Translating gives CASSYQRGETQYF. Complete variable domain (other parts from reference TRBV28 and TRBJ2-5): DVKVTQSSRYLVKRTGEKVFLECVQDMDHENMFWYRQDPGLGLRLIYFSYDVKMKEKGDIPEGYSVSREKKERFSLILESASTNQTSMYLCASSYQRGETQYFGPGTRLLVL.

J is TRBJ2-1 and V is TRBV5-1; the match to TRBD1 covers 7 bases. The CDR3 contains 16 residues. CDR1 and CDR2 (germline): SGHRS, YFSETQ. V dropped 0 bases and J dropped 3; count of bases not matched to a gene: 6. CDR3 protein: CASSLAATGYYNEQFF. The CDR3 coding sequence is TGCGCCAGCAGCTTGGCCGCGACAGGGTACTACAATGAGCAGTTCTTC. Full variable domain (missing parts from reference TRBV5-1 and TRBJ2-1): KAGVTQTPRYLIKTRGQQVTLSCSPISGHRSVSWYQQTPGQGLQFLFEYFSETQRNKGNFPGRFSGRQFSNSRSEMNVSTLELGDSALYLCASSLAATGYYNEQFFGPGTRLTVL.

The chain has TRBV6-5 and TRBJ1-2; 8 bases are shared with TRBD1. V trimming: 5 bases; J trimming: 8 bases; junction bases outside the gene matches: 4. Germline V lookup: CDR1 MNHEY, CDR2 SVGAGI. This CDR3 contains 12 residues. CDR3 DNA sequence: TGTGCCAGCAGTCAGGGGGCGCAGGGCTACACCTTC. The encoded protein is CASSQGAQGYTF.

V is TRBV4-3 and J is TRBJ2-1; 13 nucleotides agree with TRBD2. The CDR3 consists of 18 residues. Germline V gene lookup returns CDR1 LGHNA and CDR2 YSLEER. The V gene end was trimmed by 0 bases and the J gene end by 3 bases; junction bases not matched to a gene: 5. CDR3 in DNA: TGCGCCAGCAGCCAAGACGGACTAGCGGGAGACAACTACAATGAGCAGTTCTTC. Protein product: CASSQDGLAGDNYNEQFF.

In DNA form, the CDR3 reads TGCAGTGGTAGCGGGGACGAGCAGTACTTC. This gives the protein CSGSGDEQYF. The chain employs TRBV20-1 and TRBJ2-7, with 8 positions matching TRBD2. V trimming: 7 bases; J trimming: 5 bases; junction bases outside the gene matches: 1. CDR1 and CDR2 (germline): DFQATT, SNEGSKA (reference sequence). The CDR3 has 10 amino acids.

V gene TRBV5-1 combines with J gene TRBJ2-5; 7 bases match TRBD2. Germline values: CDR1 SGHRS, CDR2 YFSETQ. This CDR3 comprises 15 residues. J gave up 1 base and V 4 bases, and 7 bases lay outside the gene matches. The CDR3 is CASSLAPGGQETQYF. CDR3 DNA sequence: TGCGCCAGCAGCCTAGCCCCGGGAGGCCAAGAGACCCAGTACTTC.

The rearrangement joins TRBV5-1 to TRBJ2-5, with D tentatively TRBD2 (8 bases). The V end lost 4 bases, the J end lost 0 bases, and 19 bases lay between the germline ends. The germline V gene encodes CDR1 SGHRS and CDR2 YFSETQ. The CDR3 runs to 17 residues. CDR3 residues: CASSAGGTRSNQETQYF. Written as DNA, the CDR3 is TGCGCCAGCAGCGCAGGGGGGACTAGGAGCAACCAAGAGACCCAGTACTTC.

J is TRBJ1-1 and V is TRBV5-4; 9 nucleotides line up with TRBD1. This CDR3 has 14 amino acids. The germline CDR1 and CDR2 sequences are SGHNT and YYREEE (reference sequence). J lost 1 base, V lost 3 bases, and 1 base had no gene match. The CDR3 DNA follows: TGTGCCAGCAGCTCGACAGGGGGGAACACTGAAGCTTTCTTT. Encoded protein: CASSSTGGNTEAFF.

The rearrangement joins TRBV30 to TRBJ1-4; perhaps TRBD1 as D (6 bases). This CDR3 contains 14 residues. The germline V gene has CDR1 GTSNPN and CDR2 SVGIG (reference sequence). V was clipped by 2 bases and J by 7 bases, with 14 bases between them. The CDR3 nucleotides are TGTGCCTGGAGTACAGGGTATTCAAGTGAAAAACTGTTTTTT. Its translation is CAWSTGYSSEKLFF.

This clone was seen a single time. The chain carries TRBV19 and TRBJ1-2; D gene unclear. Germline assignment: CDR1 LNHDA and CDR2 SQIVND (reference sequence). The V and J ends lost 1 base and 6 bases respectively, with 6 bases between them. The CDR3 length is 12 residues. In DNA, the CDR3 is TGTGCCAGTAGTATAGCGGGGAATGGCTACACCTTC. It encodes CASSIAGNGYTF.

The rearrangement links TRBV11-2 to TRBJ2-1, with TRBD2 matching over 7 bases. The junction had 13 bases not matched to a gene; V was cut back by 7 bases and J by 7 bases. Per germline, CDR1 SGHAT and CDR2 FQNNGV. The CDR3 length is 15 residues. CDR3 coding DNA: TGTGCCAGCAACCGGTGGGCGGGAGTAACAAATGAGCAGTTCTTC. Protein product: CASNRWAGVTNEQFF.

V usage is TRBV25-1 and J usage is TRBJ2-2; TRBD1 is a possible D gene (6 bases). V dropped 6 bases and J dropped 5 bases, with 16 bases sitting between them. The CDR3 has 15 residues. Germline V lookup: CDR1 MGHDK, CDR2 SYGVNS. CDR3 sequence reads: CASRLTGSKTGELFF. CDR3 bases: TGTGCCAGCAGACTAACAGGGAGTAAGACCGGGGAGCTGTTTTTT.

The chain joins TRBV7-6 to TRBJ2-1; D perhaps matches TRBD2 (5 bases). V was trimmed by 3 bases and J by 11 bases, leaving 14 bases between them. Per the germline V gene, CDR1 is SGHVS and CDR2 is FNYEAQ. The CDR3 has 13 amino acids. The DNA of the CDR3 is TGTGCCAGCAGCTTCCAGTTCACGGGGAAGCAGTTCTTC. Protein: CASSFQFTGKQFF.

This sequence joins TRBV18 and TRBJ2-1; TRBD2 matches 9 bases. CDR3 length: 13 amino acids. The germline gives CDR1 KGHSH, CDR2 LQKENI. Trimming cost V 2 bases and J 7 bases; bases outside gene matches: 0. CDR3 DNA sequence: TGTGCCAGCTCACCAAGCGGGGGGAATGAGCAGTTCTTC. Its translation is CASSPSGGNEQFF.